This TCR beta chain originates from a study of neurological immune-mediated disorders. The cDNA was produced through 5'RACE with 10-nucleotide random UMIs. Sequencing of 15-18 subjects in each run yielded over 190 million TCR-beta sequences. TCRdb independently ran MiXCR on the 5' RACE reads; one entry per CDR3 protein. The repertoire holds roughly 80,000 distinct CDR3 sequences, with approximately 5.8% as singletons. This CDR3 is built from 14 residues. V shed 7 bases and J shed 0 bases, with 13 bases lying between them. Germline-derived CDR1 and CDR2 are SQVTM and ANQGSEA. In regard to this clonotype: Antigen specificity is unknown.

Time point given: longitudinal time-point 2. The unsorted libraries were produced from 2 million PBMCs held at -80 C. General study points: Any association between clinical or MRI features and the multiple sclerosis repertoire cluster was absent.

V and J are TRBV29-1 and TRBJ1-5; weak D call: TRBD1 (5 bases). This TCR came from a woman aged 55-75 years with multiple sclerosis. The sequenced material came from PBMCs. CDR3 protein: CSALDTTSNQPQHF. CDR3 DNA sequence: TGCAGCGCCTTGGACACCACTAGCAATCAGCCCCAGCATTTT. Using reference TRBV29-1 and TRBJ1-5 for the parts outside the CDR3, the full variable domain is SAVISQKPSRDICQRGTSLTIQCQVDSQVTMMFWYRQQPGQSLTLIATANQGSEATYESGFVIDKFPISRPNLTFSTLTVSNMSPEDSSIYLCSALDTTSNQPQHFGDGTRLSIL.